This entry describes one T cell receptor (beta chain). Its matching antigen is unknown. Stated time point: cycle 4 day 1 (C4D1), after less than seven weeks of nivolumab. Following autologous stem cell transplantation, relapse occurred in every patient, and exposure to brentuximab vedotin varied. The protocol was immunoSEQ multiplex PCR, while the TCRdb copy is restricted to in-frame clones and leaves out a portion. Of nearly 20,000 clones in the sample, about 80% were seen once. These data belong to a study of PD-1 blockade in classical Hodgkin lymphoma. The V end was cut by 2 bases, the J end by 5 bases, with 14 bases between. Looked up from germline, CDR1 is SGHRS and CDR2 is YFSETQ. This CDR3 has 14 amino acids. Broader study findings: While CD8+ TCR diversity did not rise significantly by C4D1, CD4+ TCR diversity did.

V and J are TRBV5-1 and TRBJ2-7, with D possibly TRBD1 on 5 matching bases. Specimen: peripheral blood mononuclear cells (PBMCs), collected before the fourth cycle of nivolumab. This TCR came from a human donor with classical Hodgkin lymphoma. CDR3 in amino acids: CASSFFQGRNEQYF. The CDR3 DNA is TGCGCCAGCAGCTTTTTTCAGGGTAGGAACGAGCAGTACTTC.